One sample yielded the 21 T cell receptor beta chains listed below, sequenced in a study of blood T cell repertoires in COVID-19 (dated by TCRdb to 2018 to 2020). Library generation was performed with the immunoSEQ multiplex PCR assay. TCRdb took this table from immuneACCESS and kept in-frame rearrangements with V and J called. Such tables lack part of the clones; where checked against another copy, unresolved V genes explain under half of the gap, and the rest is unexplained. The sample table lists 160,000 or so clones, 80% of them with a count of one. In total, the top ten clones hold approximately 7% of the sample. The sample consisted of peripheral blood. The source of these receptors is a man aged 65 to 85 with active or convalescent COVID-19.

The J gene is TRBJ2-1, the V gene TRBV4-3; D might be TRBD2 (5 bases). With 5 bases removed from V and 0 bases from J, the gap between germline ends came to 11 bases. The CDR3 runs 15 residues. Germline V gene lookup returns CDR1 LGHNA and CDR2 YSLEER. The CDR3 reads CASSTDGNSYNEQFF. The DNA of the CDR3 is TGCGCCAGCAGCACAGACGGGAACTCCTACAATGAGCAGTTCTTC.

The rearrangement links TRBV4-3 to TRBJ2-3; the D gene is possibly TRBD1 (5 bases). Germline lookup yields CDR1 LGHNA and CDR2 YSLEER. The CDR3 has 18 residues. V lost 0 bases and J lost 5, with 21 bases in between. CDR3 nucleotides: TGCGCCAGCAGCCAAGATAGCAACAGGAACAGGCCGGGAGATACGCAGTATTTT. It is translated as CASSQDSNRNRPGDTQYF.

The chain has TRBV27 and TRBJ2-7, with a possible D match to TRBD2 (6 bases). Trimming took 2 bases from V and 0 from J, leaving 11 bases between them. Germline lookup yields CDR1 MNHEY and CDR2 SMNVEV (reference sequence). This CDR3 contains 15 residues. The CDR3 reads CASSLRMTSSYEQYF. The CDR3 bases are TGTGCCAGCAGTTTAAGAATGACTAGCTCCTACGAGCAGTACTTC.

This sequence joins TRBV18 and TRBJ1-1, with 7 positions matching TRBD1. The CDR3 spans 13 residues. Germline V gene sequence: CDR1 KGHSH, CDR2 LQKENI. The junction had 3 bases not matched to a gene; V was cut back by 0 bases and J by 8 bases. The CDR3 DNA sequence: TGTGCCAGCTCACCACCGGGGGACAGAGAAGCTTTCTTT. Its protein is CASSPPGDREAFF.

This clone was seen once. The CDR3 sequence is CASREGGALPYNEQFF. CDR3 nucleotide sequence: TGCGCCAGCAGGGAAGGGGGAGCTCTACCGTACAATGAGCAGTTCTTC. The genes are TRBV5-1 and TRBJ2-1, with D perhaps TRBD1 (6 bases). Deletions cut 5 bases from V and 4 bases from J, with 19 bases between. The CDR3 consists of 16 residues. Looked up from germline, CDR1 is SGHRS and CDR2 is YFSETQ.

A few counts support this clone. The rearrangement links TRBV18 to TRBJ2-1; no clear D gene. The CDR3 extends over 17 amino acids. V lost 0 bases and J lost 0, with 12 bases in between. CDR1 KGHSH and CDR2 LQKENI come from the germline V gene. The CDR3 loop is CASSPPLNPSSYNEQFF. In DNA, the CDR3 is TGTGCCAGCTCACCACCGCTCAACCCGAGCTCCTACAATGAGCAGTTCTTC.

The chain employs TRBV9 and TRBJ1-3; 7 nucleotides align to TRBD1. CDR1 and CDR2 from the germline V gene are SGDLS and YYNGEE. Trimming cost V 3 bases and J 0 bases; bases outside gene matches: 3. This CDR3 is 15 amino acids long. CDR3 protein: CASSATGDSGNTIYF. The DNA for the CDR3 is TGTGCCAGCAGCGCTACAGGGGACTCTGGAAACACCATATATTTT. Full variable domain (outside the CDR3, taken from reference TRBV9 and TRBJ1-3): DSGVTQTPKHLITATGQRVTLRCSPRSGDLSVYWYQQSLDQGLQFLIQYYNGEERAKGNILERFSAQQFPDLHSELNLSSLELGDSALYFCASSATGDSGNTIYFGEGSWLTVV.

The table lists this clone with a few counts. The J gene is TRBJ2-1, the V gene TRBV6-1; TRBD2 matches at 7 bases. The V gene end was trimmed by 2 bases and the J gene end by 8 bases; junction bases not matched to a gene: 9. This CDR3 has 15 amino acids. The V gene's germline CDR1 is MNHNS and CDR2 SASEGT. This chain's CDR3 is CASSESSTSVYEQFF. The DNA for the CDR3 is TGTGCCAGCAGTGAAAGCTCTACTAGCGTTTATGAGCAGTTCTTC.

In DNA, the CDR3 is TGTGCCAGCAACTCGGGACTCTCCATGAACACTGAAGCTTTCTTT. Translation: CASNSGLSMNTEAFF. This rearrangement joins TRBV11-2 to TRBJ1-1; D possibly corresponds to TRBD1 (5 bases). The germline V and J ends were trimmed by 7 bases and 0 bases, with 15 bases remaining between them. Looked up from germline, CDR1 is SGHAT and CDR2 is FQNNGV. The CDR3 contains 15 residues.

The chain recombines TRBV7-2 with TRBJ2-5, with 9 bases that match TRBD2. The V segment lost 2 bases and the J segment 1 base; nucleotides outside the gene matches: 8. The CDR3 has 17 residues. The germline V gene has CDR1 SGHTA and CDR2 FQGNSA. The CDR3 spells CASSLSGRGGSQETQYF. The CDR3 DNA is TGTGCCAGCAGCTTATCGGGGCGGGGGGGATCCCAAGAGACCCAGTACTTC.

V gene TRBV6-5 combines with J gene TRBJ2-5; 7 bases match TRBD1. Trimming removed 1 base from V and 4 bases from J; junction bases left unmatched: 6. The CDR3 has 15 residues. Per the germline V gene, CDR1 is MNHEY and CDR2 is SVGAGI. In DNA, the CDR3 is TGTGCCAGCAGTTACTGGGGACAGTCGGGAGAGACCCAGTACTTC. It is translated as CASSYWGQSGETQYF.

Turning to this clone: This CDR3 is also generated by other DNA sequences in the sample. This chain joins TRBV4-2 and TRBJ1-1; possible D gene TRBD1, 5 bases. This CDR3 comprises 16 residues. Germline loops: CDR1 LGHNA, CDR2 YNFKEQ. Between the trimmed V and J ends, which lost 0 bases and 3 bases, there was a span of 14 bases. Written as DNA, the CDR3 is TGTGCCAGCAGCCAAGAGCTTAGGGGTTTCTACACTGAAGCTTTCTTT. This gives the protein CASSQELRGFYTEAFF.

The chain is built from TRBV6-1 and TRBJ1-2, with 8 bases identical to TRBD1. The CDR3 sequence is 17 residues long. The V gene's germline CDR1 is MNHNS and CDR2 SASEGT. With 2 bases clipped from V and 3 bases from J, the junction kept 11 bases outside the gene matches. The CDR3 region is CASSETAGGSRDYGYTF. The CDR3 nucleotides read TGTGCCAGCAGTGAAACGGCAGGGGGCTCTCGGGACTATGGCTACACCTTC.

This rearrangement joins TRBV30 to TRBJ1-2; 9 positions match TRBD1. The CDR3 is 12 residues long. The V gene's germline CDR1 is GTSNPN and CDR2 SVGIG (reference sequence). J gave up 7 bases and V 5 bases, and 5 bases lay outside the gene matches. CDR3 in DNA: TGTGCCTGGTCCGGGACAGGGCTTGGCTACACCTTC. It encodes CAWSGTGLGYTF. Together with reference TRBV30 and TRBJ1-2, the CDR3 gives the full variable domain: SQTIHQWPATLVQPVGSPLSLECTVEGTSNPNLYWYRQAAGRGLQLLFYSVGIGQISSEVPQNLSASRPQDRQFILSSKKLLLSDSGFYLCAWSGTGLGYTFGSGTRLTVV.

The CDR3 protein is CASRPGWDSSYNEQFF. The DNA of the CDR3 is TGTGCCAGCAGGCCAGGGTGGGACAGCTCCTACAATGAGCAGTTCTTC. This chain connects TRBV6-6 to TRBJ2-1, with 7 bases lining up with TRBD1. Per the germline V gene, CDR1 is MNHNY and CDR2 is SVGAGI (reference sequence). Trimming took 6 bases from V and 0 from J; bases not matched to a gene: 8. The CDR3 sequence is 16 residues long.

The rearrangement joins TRBV7-8 to TRBJ1-5; 7 positions match TRBD1. J lost 6 bases, V lost 1 base, and 6 bases had no gene match. CDR3 size: 15 residues. Germline loops: CDR1 SGHVS, CDR2 FQNEAQ. The CDR3 DNA reads TGTGCCAGCAGCTTAGGCAGCAGGGGGATTCAGCCCCAGCATTTT. Residues: CASSLGSRGIQPQHF.

The gene calls are TRBV27 and TRBJ2-3; 13 positions agree with TRBD2. Losses at the gene ends were 6 bases for V and 5 bases for J; bases not matched to a gene: 8. CDR1 MNHEY and CDR2 SMNVEV come from the germline V gene (reference sequence). The CDR3 loop spans 16 amino acids. The CDR3, as DNA: TGTGCCAGCAGCCGGGGGACTAGCGGGACTATAGATACGCAGTATTTT. This sequence encodes CASSRGTSGTIDTQYF.

The rearrangement joins TRBV7-2 to TRBJ1-2; maybe TRBD1 (5 bases). The germline CDR1 and CDR2 sequences are SGHTA and FQGNSA. V lost 4 bases and J 5 bases, leaving 11 bases between the germline ends. This CDR3 is built from 13 residues. This chain's CDR3 is CASSSGIEYGYTF. The CDR3 DNA sequence: TGTGCCAGCAGCTCAGGGATCGAATATGGCTACACCTTC.

This clone was seen once. The rearrangement uses TRBV6-5 and TRBJ1-5; no clear D. The CDR3 covers 13 residues. V lost 4 bases to trimming and J lost 1 base, with 5 bases between them. Germline CDR1 MNHEY, CDR2 SVGAGI. The CDR3 reads CASSSGSNQPQHF. As DNA, the CDR3 is TGTGCCAGCAGTTCGGGGAGCAATCAGCCCCAGCATTTT.

The V call is TRBV7-2, the J call TRBJ2-7; 7 bases fit TRBD1. CDR1 is SGHTA, CDR2 FQGNSA, per germline. The CDR3 has 15 amino acids. The ends lost 3 bases at V and 0 bases at J; junction bases unmatched: 5. The CDR3 reads CASSFDRASSYEQYF. CDR3 bases: TGTGCCAGCAGCTTCGACAGGGCGAGCTCCTACGAGCAGTACTTC.

The chain carries TRBV9 and TRBJ2-2, with 8 bases fitting TRBD2. Germline CDR1 reads SGDLS; CDR2 reads YYNGEE. The length of the CDR3 is 15 residues. J gave up 2 bases and V 6 bases, and 6 bases lay outside the gene matches. The CDR3: CASTSLAGNTGELFF. The CDR3 nucleotides read TGTGCCAGCACAAGCCTAGCGGGCAACACCGGGGAGCTGTTTTTT.